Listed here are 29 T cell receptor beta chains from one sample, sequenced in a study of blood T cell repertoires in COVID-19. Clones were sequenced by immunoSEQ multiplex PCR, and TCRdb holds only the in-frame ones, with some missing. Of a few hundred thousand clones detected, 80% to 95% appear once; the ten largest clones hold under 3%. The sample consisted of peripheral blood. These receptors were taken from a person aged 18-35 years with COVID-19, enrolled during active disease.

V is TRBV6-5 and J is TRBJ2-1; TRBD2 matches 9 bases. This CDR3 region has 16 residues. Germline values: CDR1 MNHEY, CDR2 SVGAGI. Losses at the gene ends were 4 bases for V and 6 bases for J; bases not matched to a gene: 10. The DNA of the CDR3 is TGTGCCAGCAGTTCCTCTCGTCCTAGCGGGGTCAATGAGCAGTTCTTC. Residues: CASSSSRPSGVNEQFF.

CDR3 sequence (DNA): TGTGCCAGCAGCACAGGGTACTTGGCGGCTGAAGCTTTCTTT. This codes for CASSTGYLAAEAFF. The chain links TRBV7-2 to TRBJ1-1; TRBD1 might be the D (6 bases). CDR1 and CDR2 (germline): SGHTA, FQGNSA. The V gene lost 5 bases and the J gene lost 6 bases, with 16 bases spanning the gap. This CDR3 has 14 residues.

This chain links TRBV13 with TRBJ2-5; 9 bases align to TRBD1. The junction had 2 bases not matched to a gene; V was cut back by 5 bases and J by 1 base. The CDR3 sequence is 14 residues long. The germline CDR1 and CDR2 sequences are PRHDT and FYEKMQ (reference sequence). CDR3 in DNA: TGTGCCAGCAGCGGACAGGGGACCCAAGAGACCCAGTACTTC. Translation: CASSGQGTQETQYF.

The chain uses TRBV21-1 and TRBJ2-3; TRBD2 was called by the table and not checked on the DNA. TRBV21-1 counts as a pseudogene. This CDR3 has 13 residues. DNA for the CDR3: TGTGCCAGCGCGTTAGCGGTCACAGATACGCAGTATTTT. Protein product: CASALAVTDTQYF.

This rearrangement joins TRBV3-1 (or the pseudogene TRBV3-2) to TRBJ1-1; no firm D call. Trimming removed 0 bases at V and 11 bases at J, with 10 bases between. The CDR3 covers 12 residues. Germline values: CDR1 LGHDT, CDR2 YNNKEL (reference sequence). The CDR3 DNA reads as TGTGCCAGCAGCCAAGATTATTACGGGGCTTTCTTT. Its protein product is CASSQDYYGAFF.

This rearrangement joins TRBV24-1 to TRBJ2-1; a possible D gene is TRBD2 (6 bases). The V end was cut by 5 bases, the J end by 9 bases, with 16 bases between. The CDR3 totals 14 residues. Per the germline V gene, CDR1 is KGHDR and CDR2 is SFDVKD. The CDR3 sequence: CATSARWGGGEQFF. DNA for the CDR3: TGTGCCACCAGTGCCCGGTGGGGAGGAGGTGAGCAGTTCTTC.

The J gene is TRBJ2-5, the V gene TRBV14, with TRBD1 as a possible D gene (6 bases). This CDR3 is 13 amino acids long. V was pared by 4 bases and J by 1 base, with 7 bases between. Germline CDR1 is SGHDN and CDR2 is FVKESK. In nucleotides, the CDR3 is TGTGCCAGCAGCCGACAGGCCCAAGAGACCCAGTACTTC. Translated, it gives CASSRQAQETQYF.

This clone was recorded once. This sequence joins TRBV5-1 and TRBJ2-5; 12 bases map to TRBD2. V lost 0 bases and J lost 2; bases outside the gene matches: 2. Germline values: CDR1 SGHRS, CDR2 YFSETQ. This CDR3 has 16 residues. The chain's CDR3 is CASSLGTSGEQETQYF. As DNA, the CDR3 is TGCGCCAGCAGCTTGGGGACTAGCGGGGAACAAGAGACCCAGTACTTC.

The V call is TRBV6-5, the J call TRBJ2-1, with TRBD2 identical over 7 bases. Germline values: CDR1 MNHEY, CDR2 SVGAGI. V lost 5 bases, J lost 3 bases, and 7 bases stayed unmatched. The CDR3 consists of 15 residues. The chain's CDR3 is CASSPEASGYNEQFF. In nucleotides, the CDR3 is TGTGCCAGCAGTCCCGAGGCTAGCGGCTACAATGAGCAGTTCTTC.

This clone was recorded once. CDR3 sequence: CAWSVATANSPLHF. The DNA of the CDR3 is TGTGCCTGGAGTGTAGCGACAGCAAATTCACCCCTCCACTTT. This chain links TRBV30 with TRBJ1-6; possible D gene TRBD1, 5 bases. Germline V gene lookup returns CDR1 GTSNPN and CDR2 SVGIG (reference sequence). This CDR3 is built from 14 residues. Trimming took 0 bases from V and 7 from J, leaving 10 bases between them.

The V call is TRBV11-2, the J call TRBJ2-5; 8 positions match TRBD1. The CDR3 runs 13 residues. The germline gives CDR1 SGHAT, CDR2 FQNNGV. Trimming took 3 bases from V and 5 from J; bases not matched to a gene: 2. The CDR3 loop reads CASSFTGGETQYF. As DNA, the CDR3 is TGTGCCAGCAGCTTTACAGGGGGTGAGACCCAGTACTTC.

CDR3 coding DNA: TGTGCCACCAGTGATATAACTAGCGGGACCTACAATGAGCAGTTCTTC. This translates into CATSDITSGTYNEQFF. The genes are TRBV24-1 and TRBJ2-1, with 10 positions matching TRBD2. The length of the CDR3 is 16 residues. The V and J ends lost 3 bases and 2 bases, in that order; junction bases with no gene match: 3. Germline V gene data show CDR1 as KGHDR and CDR2 as SFDVKD.

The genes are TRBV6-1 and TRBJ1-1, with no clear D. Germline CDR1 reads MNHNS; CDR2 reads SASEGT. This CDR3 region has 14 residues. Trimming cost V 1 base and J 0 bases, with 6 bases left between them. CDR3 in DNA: TGTGCCAGCAGTGAAGTACAGATGAACACTGAAGCTTTCTTT. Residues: CASSEVQMNTEAFF.

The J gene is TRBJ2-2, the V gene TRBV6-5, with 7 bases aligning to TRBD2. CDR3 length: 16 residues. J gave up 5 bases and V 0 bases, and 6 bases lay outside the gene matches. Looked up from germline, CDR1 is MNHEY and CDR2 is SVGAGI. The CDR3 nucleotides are TGTGCCAGCAGTTACTCGCCGGGAGGTATAACCGGGGAGCTGTTTTTT. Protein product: CASSYSPGGITGELFF.

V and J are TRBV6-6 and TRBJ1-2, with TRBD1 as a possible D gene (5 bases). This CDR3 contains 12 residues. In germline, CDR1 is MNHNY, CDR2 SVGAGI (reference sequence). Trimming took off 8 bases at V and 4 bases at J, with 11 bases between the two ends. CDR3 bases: TGTGCCAGCCGGGGGAGGAGCTATGGCTACACCTTC. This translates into CASRGRSYGYTF.

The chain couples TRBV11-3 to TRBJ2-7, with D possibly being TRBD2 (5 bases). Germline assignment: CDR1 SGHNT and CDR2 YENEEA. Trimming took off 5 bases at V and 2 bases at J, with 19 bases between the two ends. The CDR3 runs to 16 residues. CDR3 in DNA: TGTGCCAGCAGCCCAGGACTGAAACTCAACACCTACGAGCAGTACTTC. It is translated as CASSPGLKLNTYEQYF. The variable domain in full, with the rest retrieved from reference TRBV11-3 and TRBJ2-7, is EAGVVQSPRYKIIEKKQPVAFWCNPISGHNTLYWYLQNLGQGPELLIRYENEEAVDDSQLPKDRFSAERLKGVDSTLKIQPAELGDSAVYLCASSPGLKLNTYEQYFGPGTRLTVT.

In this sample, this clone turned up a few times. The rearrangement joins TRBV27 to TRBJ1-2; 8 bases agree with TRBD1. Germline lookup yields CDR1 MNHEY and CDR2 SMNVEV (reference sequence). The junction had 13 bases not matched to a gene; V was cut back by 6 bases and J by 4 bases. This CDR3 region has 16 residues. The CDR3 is CASSSSPGQATYGYTF. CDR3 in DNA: TGTGCCAGCAGCTCCTCTCCGGGACAGGCGACCTATGGCTACACCTTC.

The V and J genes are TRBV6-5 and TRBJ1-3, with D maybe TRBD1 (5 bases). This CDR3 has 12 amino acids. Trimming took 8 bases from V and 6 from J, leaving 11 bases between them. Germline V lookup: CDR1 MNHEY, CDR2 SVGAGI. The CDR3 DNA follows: TGTGCCAGCTCAGGGTACGAAAACACCATATATTTT. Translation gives CASSGYENTIYF.

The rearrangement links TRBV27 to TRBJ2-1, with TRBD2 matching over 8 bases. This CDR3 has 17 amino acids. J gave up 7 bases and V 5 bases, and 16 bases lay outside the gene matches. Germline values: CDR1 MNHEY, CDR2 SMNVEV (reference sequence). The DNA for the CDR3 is TGTGCCAGCAGTCGCTTGGCTAGCGGGCGAAGTTCGAATGAGCAGTTCTTC. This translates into CASSRLASGRSSNEQFF.

The CDR3 nucleotides read TGCAGCGTTGGCCTAGCGGCTTACACCGGGGAGCTGTTTTTT. It yields the protein CSVGLAAYTGELFF. The gene calls are TRBV29-1 and TRBJ2-2, with TRBD2 matching over 7 bases. The germline V gene encodes CDR1 SQVTM and CDR2 ANQGSEA. The length of the CDR3 is 14 residues. Trimming cost V 4 bases and J 3 bases; bases outside gene matches: 5.

DNA for the CDR3: TGCGCCAGCAGTGAAGGAGTTCACACTGAAGCTTTCTTT. This sequence encodes CASSEGVHTEAFF. This chain joins TRBV10-2 and TRBJ1-1; D is ambiguous. V shed 3 bases and J shed 3 bases, with 8 bases lying between them. Germline CDR1 WSHSY, CDR2 SAAADI. The CDR3 is 13 residues long.

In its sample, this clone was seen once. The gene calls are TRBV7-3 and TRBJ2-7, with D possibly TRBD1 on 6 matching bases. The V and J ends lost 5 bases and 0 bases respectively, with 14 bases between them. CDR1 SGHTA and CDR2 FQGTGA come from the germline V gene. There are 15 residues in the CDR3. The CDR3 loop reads CASSMSTGDSYEQYF. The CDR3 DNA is TGTGCCAGCAGCATGTCGACAGGAGACTCCTACGAGCAGTACTTC.

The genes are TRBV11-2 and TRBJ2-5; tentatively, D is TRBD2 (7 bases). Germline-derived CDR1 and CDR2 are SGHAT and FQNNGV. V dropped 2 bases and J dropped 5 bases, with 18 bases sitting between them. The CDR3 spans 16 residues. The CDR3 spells CASSLNRAGRGETQYF. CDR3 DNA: TGTGCCAGCAGCTTAAACCGGGCGGGGAGGGGGGAGACCCAGTACTTC.

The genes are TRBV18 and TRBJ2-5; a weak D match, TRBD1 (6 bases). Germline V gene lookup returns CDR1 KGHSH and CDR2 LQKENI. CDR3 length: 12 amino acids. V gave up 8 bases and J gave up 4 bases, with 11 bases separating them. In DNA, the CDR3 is TGTGCCAGCGCGGACAGCCTAGAGACCCAGTACTTC. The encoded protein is CASADSLETQYF.

The CDR3 DNA is TGTGCCAGCAGGCTTACTAGCGGAGATCCAGATACGCAGTATTTT. This gives the protein CASRLTSGDPDTQYF. V usage is TRBV6-5 and J usage is TRBJ2-3; 8 nucleotides match TRBD2. The length of the CDR3 is 15 residues. After removal of 6 bases from V and 4 bases from J, the junction contained 9 bases not matched to a gene. Germline assignment: CDR1 MNHEY and CDR2 SVGAGI.

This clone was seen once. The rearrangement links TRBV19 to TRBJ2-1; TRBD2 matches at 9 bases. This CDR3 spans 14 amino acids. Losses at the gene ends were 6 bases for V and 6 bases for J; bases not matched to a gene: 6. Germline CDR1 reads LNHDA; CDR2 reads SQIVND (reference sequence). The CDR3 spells CASRNSGSSNEQFF. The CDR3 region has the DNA TGTGCCAGTAGAAATAGCGGGAGTAGCAATGAGCAGTTCTTC.

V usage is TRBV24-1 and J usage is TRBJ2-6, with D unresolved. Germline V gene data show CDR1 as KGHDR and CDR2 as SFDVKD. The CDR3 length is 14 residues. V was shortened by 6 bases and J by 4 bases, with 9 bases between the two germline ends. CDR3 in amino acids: CATSSRVGANVLTF. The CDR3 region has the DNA TGTGCCACCAGTTCCCGGGTCGGGGCCAACGTCCTGACTTTC.

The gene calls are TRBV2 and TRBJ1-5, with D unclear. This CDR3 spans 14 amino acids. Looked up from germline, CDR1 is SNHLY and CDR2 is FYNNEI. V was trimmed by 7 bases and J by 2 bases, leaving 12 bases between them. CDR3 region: CASNSIARNQPQHF. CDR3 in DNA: TGTGCCAGCAATTCGATAGCTCGCAATCAGCCCCAGCATTTT.

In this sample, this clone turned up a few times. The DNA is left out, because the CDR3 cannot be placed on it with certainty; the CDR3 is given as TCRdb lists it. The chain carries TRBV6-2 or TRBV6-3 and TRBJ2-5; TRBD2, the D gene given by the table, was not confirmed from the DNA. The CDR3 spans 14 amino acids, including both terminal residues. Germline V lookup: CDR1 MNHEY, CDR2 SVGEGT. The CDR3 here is CASSTSRTQETQYF.